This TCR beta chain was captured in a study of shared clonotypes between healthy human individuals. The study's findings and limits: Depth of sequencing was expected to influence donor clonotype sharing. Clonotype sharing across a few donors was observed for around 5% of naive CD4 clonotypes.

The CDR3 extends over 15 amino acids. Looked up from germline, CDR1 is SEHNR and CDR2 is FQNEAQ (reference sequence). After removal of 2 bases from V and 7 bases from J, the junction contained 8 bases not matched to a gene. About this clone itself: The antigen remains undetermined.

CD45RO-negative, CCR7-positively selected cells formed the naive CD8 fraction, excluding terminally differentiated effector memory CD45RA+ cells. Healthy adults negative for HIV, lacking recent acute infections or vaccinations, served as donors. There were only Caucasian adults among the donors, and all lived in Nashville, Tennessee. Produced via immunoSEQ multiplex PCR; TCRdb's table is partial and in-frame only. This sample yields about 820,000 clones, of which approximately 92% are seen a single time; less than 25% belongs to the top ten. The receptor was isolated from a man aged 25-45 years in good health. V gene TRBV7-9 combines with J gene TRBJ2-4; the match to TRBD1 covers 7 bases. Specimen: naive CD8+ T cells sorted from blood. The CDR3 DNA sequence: TGTGCCAGCAGCTTAAGGACAGGCCCGGGGAACATTCAGTACTTC. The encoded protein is CASSLRTGPGNIQYF.